What follows are 21 T cell receptor beta chains derived from one specimen sequenced in a study of post-analysis software for immune sequencing data (dated by TCRdb to the mid-2010s). The research as a whole found: About five TRBV segments, including TRBV5-6, TRBV5-1 and TRBV20-1, were significantly more frequent in patients than controls.

No antigen has been assigned to these receptors. Library prep was done by PCR. For sequencing, an Illumina HiSeq 2500 was employed. To reduce PCR and sequencing biases, unique molecular identifiers were incorporated into the TCR beta cDNA libraries. TCRdb trimmed the raw reads at Q25, called clones with MiXCR and kept productive beta chains. Merged by CDR3 protein, the rows form single entries marked with the most common genes and DNA. This sample is represented by a few hundred thousand distinct CDR3 sequences; roughly 35% of them were singletons. Together, the top ten hold about an eighth of the sample. The sample was blood. The receptor source for this set is a girl aged 5 to 17 with multiple sclerosis.

J is TRBJ2-4 and V is TRBV5-6, with D unclear. V was clipped by 0 bases and J by 1 base, with 8 bases between them. This CDR3 spans 15 amino acids. Germline V lookup: CDR1 SGHDT, CDR2 YYEEEE. The CDR3 bases are TGTGCCAGCAGCTTGGGGTATGCCGCCAAAAACATTCAGTACTTC. This encodes CASSLGYAAKNIQYF.

The chain is built from TRBV7-2 and TRBJ2-5; 9 bases align to TRBD2. V lost 4 bases and J lost 1; bases outside the gene matches: 4. This CDR3 contains 15 residues. Per the germline V gene, CDR1 is SGHTA and CDR2 is FQGNSA. This CDR3 reads CASSSSGGIQETQYF. In DNA form, the CDR3 reads TGTGCCAGCAGCTCAAGCGGGGGGATCCAAGAGACCCAGTACTTC.

V and J are TRBV20-1 and TRBJ2-7; D remains ambiguous. TRBJ2-5 matches the DNA end more closely, so the J call is doubtful. The CDR3 has 11 amino acids. Germline-derived CDR1 and CDR2 are DFQATT and SNEGSKA (reference sequence). CDR3 protein: CSADSGRTQYF. The CDR3 nucleotides read TGCAGTGCCGATTCTGGGCGGACCCAGTACTTC.

A few counts support this clonotype. This sequence joins TRBV20-1 and TRBJ1-2; TRBD1 matches 9 bases. CDR1 DFQATT and CDR2 SNEGSKA come from the germline V gene (reference sequence). The CDR3 runs to 15 residues. V shed 3 bases, J shed 4 bases, and the junction held 9 bases outside the gene matches. The CDR3 sequence is CSASYQGTGLYGYTF. The CDR3 nucleotides are TGCAGTGCTAGTTATCAAGGGACAGGGCTCTATGGCTACACCTTC.

There are a few counts of this clonotype. V gene TRBV12-3 or TRBV12-4 combines with J gene TRBJ1-1, with 7 nucleotides matching TRBD1. V was clipped by 3 bases and J by 8 bases; unmatched bases: 9. This CDR3 contains 14 residues. Here the CDR3 DNA reads TGTGCCAGCAGTTTTCAGGGGGTGGTTTGGGAAGCTTTCTTT. This translates into CASSFQGVVWEAFF.

V and J are TRBV7-2 and TRBJ2-3, with TRBD2 identical over 16 bases. CDR1 and CDR2 (germline): SGHTA, FQGNSA. The CDR3 has 19 amino acids. V shed 0 bases and J 4 bases; nucleotides not matched to a gene: 7. CDR3 amino acids: CASSLAPGTSGGAADTQYF. CDR3 DNA sequence: TGTGCCAGCAGCTTAGCCCCCGGGACTAGCGGGGGGGCCGCAGATACGCAGTATTTT.

Judged by abundance, this clonotype is medium-sized. The chain recombines TRBV7-4 with TRBJ2-1; maybe TRBD2 (6 bases). V lost 5 bases and J lost 7, with 18 bases in between. The CDR3 consists of 15 residues. Germline V gene data show CDR1 as SGHVT and CDR2 as SQSDAQ. The CDR3 DNA follows: TGTGCCAGCAGCATTGGAGGTGGAGGGCGGAATGAGCAGTTCTTC. Its protein is CASSIGGGGRNEQFF.

The chain couples TRBV4-2 to TRBJ1-4; D remains ambiguous. The length of the CDR3 is 16 residues. V was pared by 1 base and J by 8 bases, with 17 bases between. Germline V gene sequence: CDR1 LGHNA, CDR2 YNFKEQ. CDR3 protein: CASSQGRSRFREKLFF. For the CDR3, the DNA is TGTGCCAGCAGCCAAGGTCGTAGTAGGTTCAGGGAAAAACTGTTTTTT.

CDR3 residues: CAISDQDRGHYGYTF. CDR3 DNA: TGTGCCATCAGTGACCAGGACAGGGGTCACTATGGCTACACCTTC. This chain joins TRBV10-3 and TRBJ1-2, with 9 nucleotides matching TRBD1. This CDR3 has 15 residues. Germline V gene lookup returns CDR1 ENHRY and CDR2 SYGVKD. V shed 3 bases and J 3 bases; nucleotides not matched to a gene: 5.

This clonotype was observed many times. The rearrangement joins TRBV20-1 to TRBJ2-4, with D perhaps being TRBD1 or TRBD2 (5 bases each). CDR3 length equals 13 residues. Trimming shortened V by 5 bases and J by 7 bases, and 15 bases separated the two germline ends. The germline V gene encodes CDR1 DFQATT and CDR2 SNEGSKA (reference sequence). The CDR3 nucleotides are TGCAGTGCTCCGGAGTGGGGCGGGAACATTCAGTACTTC. It encodes CSAPEWGGNIQYF.

This clonotype was observed at least ten times. This chain joins TRBV7-9 and TRBJ2-5; D is unclear. The J call is doubtful: the DNA matches TRBJ2-7 better. The CDR3 runs to 11 residues. Germline CDR1 SEHNR, CDR2 FQNEAQ (reference sequence). Here the CDR3 reads CASSSIVEQYF. The CDR3 DNA sequence: TGTGCCAGCAGCTCAATCGTCGAGCAGTACTTC.

The genes are TRBV18 and TRBJ1-4; 9 bases agree with TRBD1. Germline lookup yields CDR1 KGHSH and CDR2 LQKENI. V lost 2 bases and J lost 8; bases outside the gene matches: 3. The CDR3 spans 14 residues. CDR3 sequence reads: CASSPGTGREKLFF. Written as DNA, the CDR3 is TGTGCCAGCTCACCAGGGACAGGGCGGGAAAAACTGTTTTTT.

J is TRBJ1-2 and V is TRBV6-5; D not certain. Trimming shortened V by 4 bases and J by 4 bases, and 10 bases separated the two germline ends. The germline V gene encodes CDR1 MNHEY and CDR2 SVGAGI. The CDR3 length is 13 residues. The CDR3: CASSSQELYGYTF. As DNA, the CDR3 is TGTGCCAGCAGTTCCCAGGAGCTCTATGGCTACACCTTC.

The chain links TRBV5-1 to TRBJ2-2; tentatively, D is TRBD1 (5 bases). CDR1 and CDR2 (germline): SGHRS, YFSETQ. This CDR3 contains 15 residues. Trimming removed 5 bases at V and 0 bases at J, with 11 bases between. The CDR3 region is CASRKAGTNTGELFF. CDR3 bases: TGCGCCAGCAGAAAGGCAGGGACGAACACCGGGGAGCTGTTTTTT.

This chain links TRBV20-1 with TRBJ2-1; a weak D match, TRBD1 (6 bases). The V gene lost 6 bases and the J gene lost 3 bases, with 12 bases spanning the gap. This CDR3 has 13 residues. CDR1 DFQATT and CDR2 SNEGSKA come from the germline V gene (reference sequence). The CDR3 DNA is TGCAGTGCCCCCCGGGACAACTACAATGAGCAGTTCTTC. Translation gives CSAPRDNYNEQFF.

This clonotype has more than one count but fewer than ten. The DNA of the CDR3 is TGCAGTGCTAGAGGAGGAACCGGGGGCAACTACAATGAGCAGTTCTTC. It encodes CSARGGTGGNYNEQFF. The chain recombines TRBV20-1 with TRBJ2-1, with D perhaps matching TRBD1 or TRBD2 (6 bases each). V lost 1 base, J lost 3 bases, and 16 bases lay in between. Germline CDR1 is DFQATT and CDR2 is SNEGSKA (reference sequence). The CDR3 is made up of 16 amino acids.

There are a few counts of this clonotype. The rearrangement uses TRBV12-3 or TRBV12-4 and TRBJ1-5, with no clear D. The CDR3 runs to 14 residues. The V end lost 5 bases, the J end lost 2 bases, and 10 bases lay between the germline ends. The CDR3 nucleotides are TGTGCCAGCAGTAGTTCAGAGGGCAATCAGCCCCAGCATTTT. Translating gives CASSSSEGNQPQHF.

Of note for this clonotype: A read error may account for a junction end that differs from germline. The chain carries TRBV5-1 and TRBJ2-5; no definite D call. The CDR3 extends over 14 amino acids. Per germline, CDR1 SGHRS and CDR2 YFSETQ. CDR3 bases: TGCACCAGCAGCTTGACTGCGTACCAAGAGACCCAGTACTTC. Its translation is CTSSLTAYQETQYF. Supplemented by reference TRBV5-1 and TRBJ2-5, the full variable domain reads KAGVTQTPRYLIKTRGQQVTLSCSPISGHRSVSWYQQTPGQGLQFLFEYFSETQRNKGNFPGRFSGRQFSNSRSEMNVSTLELGDSALYLCTSSLTAYQETQYFGPGTRLLVL.

The sample holds one count of this clonotype. CDR3 DNA: TGTGCCAGCAGCCGGAGGGCAGACTATGGCTACACCTTC. Amino acid sequence: CASSRRADYGYTF. The rearrangement links TRBV5-5 to TRBJ1-2; D is unclear. CDR3 length: 13 amino acids. Between the trimmed V and J ends, which lost 4 bases and 3 bases, there was a span of 10 bases. Germline CDR1 is SGHKS and CDR2 is YYEKEE (reference sequence). Full variable domain (remainder filled in from reference TRBV5-5 and TRBJ1-2): DAGVTQSPTHLIKTRGQQVTLRCSPISGHKSVSWYQQVLGQGPQFIFQYYEKEERGRGNFPDRFSARQFPNYSSELNVNALLLGDSALYLCASSRRADYGYTFGSGTRLTVV.

This clonotype turned up a few times. J is TRBJ2-7 and V is TRBV7-2; D is possibly TRBD1 (5 bases). CDR1 is SGHTA and CDR2 is FQGNSA in the germline V gene. The germline V and J ends were trimmed by 4 bases and 7 bases, with 14 bases remaining between them. The CDR3 totals 13 residues. The CDR3: CASSSLRAREQYF. The CDR3 coding sequence is TGTGCCAGCAGCTCCCTCAGGGCGAGGGAGCAGTACTTC. The full variable domain, rest sourced from reference TRBV7-2 and TRBJ2-7, is GAGVSQSPSNKVTEKGKDVELRCDPISGHTALYWYRQSLGQGLEFLIYFQGNSAPDKSGLPSDRFSAERTGGSVSTLTIQRTQQEDSAVYLCASSSLRAREQYFGPGTRLTVT.

Comment on this clonotype: One end of the junction is discordant with germline, which a read error may explain. The chain combines TRBV12-3 or TRBV12-4 with TRBJ2-1, with 11 bases that match TRBD2. This CDR3 region has 15 residues. The CDR3 DNA is TGTGCCGGCAGTCCCCTAGCGGGGGGAGAGAATGAGCAGTTCTTC. It is translated as CAGSPLAGGENEQFF.